This TCR beta chain was captured by sequencing in a study of T cells in localized non-small cell lung cancer. The CDR3 has 14 residues. V was pared by 4 bases and J by 4 bases, with 10 bases between. Germline-derived CDR1 and CDR2 are SGHTA and FQGNSA. Broader study findings: Appearances in adjacent lung were noted for a median approximately 50 of the top 100 tumor clones.

In regard to this clone: Its antigen is not identified.

The assay was immunoSEQ multiplex PCR, and TCRdb's table has in-frame clones only and misses some. Here the sample spans 40,000 to 55,000 clones, less than 85% being singletons. The V and J genes are TRBV7-2 and TRBJ1-4; TRBD1 might be the D (5 bases). The sequenced sample was PBMCs, obtained before any cancer treatment. The clonotype was recovered from a woman aged 40 to 75 with stage II lung adenocarcinoma. The CDR3 coding sequence is TGTGCCAGCAGCTCGGGACGGCGTAATGAAAAACTGTTTTTT. Amino acid sequence: CASSSGRRNEKLFF. Supplemented by reference TRBV7-2 and TRBJ1-4, the full variable domain reads GAGVSQSPSNKVTEKGKDVELRCDPISGHTALYWYRQSLGQGLEFLIYFQGNSAPDKSGLPSDRFSAERTGGSVSTLTIQRTQQEDSAVYLCASSSGRRNEKLFFGSGTQLSVL.